This T cell receptor beta chain was observed in a study of shared clonotypes between healthy human individuals. Findings and limits, study-wide: Researchers sampled only blood; tissue repertoires likely differ.

Here immunoSEQ multiplex PCR was the method, and the copy in TCRdb shows in-frame clones only, minus some. The sample lists some 490,000 clones; approximately 78% were seen once. CDR3 length: 15 amino acids. V shed 5 bases, J shed 0 bases, and the junction held 5 bases outside the gene matches. Germline lookup yields CDR1 SGHTA and CDR2 FQGNSA. Turning to this clone: What it binds is not known. A much larger clone differs from this one at a single base, so this may be a read error.

The V call is TRBV7-2, the J call TRBJ2-7, with TRBD2 identical over 9 bases. The clonotype comes from a woman in her thirties or forties in good health. Some clones in this sample may be carry-over from other donors' samples. The sequenced sample consisted of PBMCs. The chain's CDR3 is CASSPLAGASYEQYF. Here the CDR3 DNA reads TGTGCCAGCAGCCCCTTAGCGGGAGCCTCCTACGAGCAGTACTTC. Full variable domain (rest looked up from reference TRBV7-2 and TRBJ2-7): GAGVSQSPSNKVTEKGKDVELRCDPISGHTALYWYRQSLGQGLEFLIYFQGNSAPDKSGLPSDRFSAERTGGSVSTLTIQRTQQEDSAVYLCASSPLAGASYEQYFGPGTRLTVT.